The next 22 T cell receptor beta chains were all read from a single sample in a study of shared clonotypes between healthy human individuals. Only CD45RO-negative cells positively selected for CCR7 counted as naive CD8 cells, so terminally differentiated effector memory CD45RA+ cells were excluded. Sequenced by immunoSEQ multiplex PCR; TCRdb stores in-frame clones only, minus some. Among about 680,000 clones, approximately 90% were seen once, and the ten largest hold approximately 24%. Sequenced: naive CD8+ T cells sorted from blood. The receptors come from a man younger than 45 in good health.

The chain recombines TRBV7-2 with TRBJ2-5; 11 nucleotides align to TRBD1. V trimming: 5 bases; J trimming: 5 bases; junction bases outside the gene matches: 7. Germline V gene lookup returns CDR1 SGHTA and CDR2 FQGNSA. This CDR3 has 15 amino acids. The CDR3 coding sequence is TGTGCCAGCAGCCAAAGGACAGGGGGCTGGGAGACCCAGTACTTC. Its translation: CASSQRTGGWETQYF.

V and J are TRBV9 and TRBJ2-7; D gene ambiguous. CDR1 and CDR2 from the germline V gene are SGDLS and YYNGEE. V lost 3 bases to trimming and J lost 6 bases, with 13 bases between them. The CDR3 totals 13 residues. CDR3 amino acids: CASSAIGDSEQYF. The CDR3 nucleotides read TGTGCCAGCAGCGCGATTGGGGATTCCGAGCAGTACTTC.

The chain joins TRBV28 to TRBJ1-1, with TRBD1 matching over 8 bases. The CDR3 sequence is 14 residues long. Germline CDR1 is MDHEN and CDR2 is SYDVKM. V was clipped by 6 bases and J by 2 bases; unmatched bases: 5. The CDR3: CASRVQGVNTEAFF. The CDR3 coding sequence is TGTGCCAGCAGGGTACAGGGGGTTAACACTGAAGCTTTCTTT.

This clone was counted between two and nine times. The chain couples TRBV11-3 to TRBJ2-1, with 9 positions matching TRBD2. From germline, CDR1 is SGHNT and CDR2 YENEEA. V lost 1 base to trimming and J lost 5 bases; unmatched junction nucleotides: 3. This CDR3 spans 15 amino acids. This chain's CDR3 is CASSLASGANNEQFF. The CDR3 coding sequence is TGTGCCAGCAGCTTAGCTAGCGGGGCAAACAATGAGCAGTTCTTC. Variable domain in full (rest from reference TRBV11-3 and TRBJ2-1): EAGVVQSPRYKIIEKKQPVAFWCNPISGHNTLYWYLQNLGQGPELLIRYENEEAVDDSQLPKDRFSAERLKGVDSTLKIQPAELGDSAVYLCASSLASGANNEQFFGPGTRLTVL.

V gene TRBV14 combines with J gene TRBJ2-1; D possibly uses TRBD1 or TRBD2 (6 bases each). V lost 1 base and J 6 bases, leaving 10 bases between the germline ends. From germline, CDR1 is SGHDN and CDR2 FVKESK. The CDR3 consists of 14 residues. CDR3 sequence (DNA): TGTGCCAGCAGCCAAGCTGAGGGGGGCAATGAGCAGTTCTTC. Its translation is CASSQAEGGNEQFF.

The chain employs TRBV25-1 and TRBJ2-1; a possible D gene is TRBD2 (7 bases). Germline CDR1 is MGHDK and CDR2 is SYGVNS. This CDR3 has 16 amino acids. V was pared by 4 bases and J by 2 bases, with 15 bases between. CDR3 region: CASSVVAGAAYNEQFF. CDR3 DNA: TGTGCCAGCAGTGTCGTGGCGGGGGCTGCCTACAATGAGCAGTTCTTC.

In the case of this clone: In the same sample, other DNA sequences code for this CDR3. The rearrangement uses TRBV27 and TRBJ2-2; no definite D call. The V end was cut by 1 base, the J end by 6 bases, with 3 bases between. The CDR3 spans 12 residues. From germline, CDR1 is MNHEY and CDR2 SMNVEV (reference sequence). The CDR3 nucleotides read TGTGCCAGCAGTTTATTCTCCGGGGAGCTGTTTTTT. It translates to CASSLFSGELFF.

The rearrangement joins TRBV7-9 to TRBJ2-2; D gene uncertain. Germline CDR1 is SEHNR and CDR2 is FQNEAQ (reference sequence). CDR3 size: 14 residues. The ends were cut back, 5 bases at V and 1 base at J, with 8 bases in the middle. The CDR3 sequence: CASSRVLNTGELFF. CDR3 in DNA: TGTGCCAGCAGCCGCGTTTTGAACACCGGGGAGCTGTTTTTT.

This clone was seen just once. The chain recombines TRBV7-9 with TRBJ2-1; D tentatively fits TRBD1 or TRBD2 (6 bases each). The CDR3 consists of 13 residues. V shed 4 bases and J shed 9 bases, with 13 bases lying between them. CDR1 is SEHNR, CDR2 FQNEAQ, per germline (reference sequence). The CDR3 is CASSSQTGAEQFF. The CDR3 region has the DNA TGTGCCAGCAGCTCCCAAACGGGGGCTGAGCAGTTCTTC.

This clone was recorded only once. The CDR3 region is CSAKFSYEQYF. In DNA form, the CDR3 reads TGCAGTGCTAAATTTTCCTACGAGCAGTACTTC. This chain uses TRBV20-1 with TRBJ2-7; D is uncertain. Germline CDR1 and CDR2: DFQATT and SNEGSKA (reference sequence). This CDR3 contains 11 residues. V was trimmed by 4 bases and J by 1 base, leaving 5 bases between them.

V usage is TRBV5-6 and J usage is TRBJ1-2; D unresolved. Germline V CDR1 and CDR2: SGHDT, YYEEEE. The germline V and J ends were trimmed by 4 bases and 3 bases, with 16 bases remaining between them. This CDR3 has 15 amino acids. The CDR3 region has the DNA TGTGCCAGCAGCGGGCTAGTAACGAGCTACTATGGCTACACCTTC. Amino acid sequence: CASSGLVTSYYGYTF.

The rearrangement links TRBV27 to TRBJ2-7; D is unclear. Germline V lookup: CDR1 MNHEY, CDR2 SMNVEV (reference sequence). The CDR3 extends over 13 amino acids. V lost 8 bases, J lost 4 bases, and 15 bases lay in between. The chain's CDR3 is CASRSLSLYEQYF. The CDR3 nucleotides are TGTGCCAGCCGCAGCCTTTCGCTGTACGAGCAGTACTTC.

The V call is TRBV11-2, the J call TRBJ2-1; 10 bases match TRBD2. The length of the CDR3 is 15 residues. V shed 1 base, J shed 4 bases, and the junction held 1 base outside the gene matches. From germline, CDR1 is SGHAT and CDR2 FQNNGV. The CDR3 bases are TGTGCCAGCAGCTTAGCTAGCGGGGGATACAATGAGCAGTTCTTC. Its protein is CASSLASGGYNEQFF.

This clone has a single count. This chain uses TRBV11-2 with TRBJ2-2; unclear D gene. V lost 1 base and J lost 6, with 6 bases in between. Germline V gene data show CDR1 as SGHAT and CDR2 as FQNNGV. The CDR3 length is 13 residues. This CDR3 reads CASSLAGAGELFF. CDR3 nucleotides: TGTGCCAGCAGCTTAGCTGGGGCCGGGGAGCTGTTTTTT.

The rearrangement uses TRBV19 and TRBJ2-1, with 9 bases identical to TRBD2. Germline CDR1 and CDR2: LNHDA and SQIVND (reference sequence). After removal of 3 bases from V and 10 bases from J, the junction contained 13 bases not matched to a gene. The CDR3 length is 16 residues. CDR3 nucleotide sequence: TGTGCCAGTAGTATCGGTTGGGCGGGAGGGCCGGAGGAGCAGTTCTTC. Amino acid sequence: CASSIGWAGGPEEQFF.

The chain recombines TRBV7-9 with TRBJ2-1; the match to TRBD2 covers 9 bases. CDR1 is SEHNR, CDR2 FQNEAQ, per germline (reference sequence). Trimming cost V 4 bases and J 10 bases; bases outside gene matches: 5. The CDR3 has 13 amino acids. The CDR3 protein is CASSSGLAYEQFF. The CDR3 coding sequence is TGTGCCAGCAGCTCGGGACTAGCATACGAGCAGTTCTTC.

The V gene is TRBV19, the J gene TRBJ2-7; 9 bases fit TRBD2. CDR1 and CDR2 from the germline V gene are LNHDA and SQIVND (reference sequence). J lost 6 bases, V lost 5 bases, and 5 bases had no gene match. The CDR3 loop spans 13 amino acids. CDR3 nucleotide sequence: TGTGCCAGTAGTCTGGGTAGCGGGAGCGAGCAGTACTTC. The encoded protein is CASSLGSGSEQYF.

The chain joins TRBV7-6 to TRBJ2-7; possible D gene TRBD1, 6 bases. The CDR3 is 14 residues long. Between the trimmed V and J ends, which lost 5 bases and 1 base, there was a span of 12 bases. Germline lookup yields CDR1 SGHVS and CDR2 FNYEAQ. Here the CDR3 reads CASSPVQGSYEQYF. In DNA, the CDR3 is TGTGCCAGCAGCCCCGTACAGGGATCCTACGAGCAGTACTTC.

The chain joins TRBV5-4 to TRBJ2-1, with a possible D match to TRBD1 (6 bases). The CDR3 covers 16 residues. V gave up 2 bases and J gave up 0 bases, with 12 bases separating them. CDR1 is SGHNT and CDR2 is YYREEE in the germline V gene (reference sequence). DNA of the CDR3: TGTGCCAGCAGCTTAGGGACAACTAGCTCCTACAATGAGCAGTTCTTC. Encoded protein: CASSLGTTSSYNEQFF. The full variable domain, its missing parts supplied by reference TRBV5-4 and TRBJ2-1, is ETGVTQSPTHLIKTRGQQVTLRCSSQSGHNTVSWYQQALGQGPQFIFQYYREEENGRGNFPPRFSGLQFPNYSSELNVNALELDDSALYLCASSLGTTSSYNEQFFGPGTRLTVL.

This chain uses TRBV29-1 with TRBJ2-1; D is undetermined. Germline CDR1 reads SQVTM; CDR2 reads ANQGSEA. The CDR3 runs to 13 residues. Trimming pared 7 bases from V and 7 bases from J, leaving 17 bases between. The CDR3 protein is CSGITTSGNEQFF. The CDR3 bases are TGCAGCGGGATAACGACGTCGGGTAATGAGCAGTTCTTC.

The V gene is TRBV27, the J gene TRBJ1-1, with 7 bases fitting TRBD1. The CDR3 extends over 16 amino acids. Per the germline V gene, CDR1 is MNHEY and CDR2 is SMNVEV (reference sequence). V lost 6 bases, J lost 0 bases, and 10 bases stayed unmatched. CDR3 nucleotides: TGTGCCAGCAGCACCCTCGGGACAGCAATGAACACTGAAGCTTTCTTT. Its protein product is CASSTLGTAMNTEAFF.

In its sample, this clone was seen many times. The chain joins TRBV7-9 to TRBJ2-1; D tentatively fits TRBD1 or TRBD2 (7 bases each). The CDR3 is 15 amino acids. Trimming pared 6 bases from V and 6 bases from J, leaving 18 bases between. Germline CDR1 is SEHNR and CDR2 is FQNEAQ (reference sequence). CDR3 in DNA: TGTGCCAGCAGGGAGCCAGGGGGGGTTATCAATGAGCAGTTCTTC. Encoded protein: CASREPGGVINEQFF.